A single sample gave rise to the 29 T cell receptor beta chains below, sequenced in a study of beta chain features in type 1 diabetes. The authors reverse transcribed all of the isolated RNA, so sequencing captured expressed TCRB transcripts. This table comes from immunoSEQ multiplex PCR, and its TCRdb copy is limited to in-frame clones, with some not included. The sample contains 450,000 to 600,000 clones, approximately 30% of which appear only once. Material: naive CD4+ T cells from blood. Receptor source: a man between 18 and 35 years old in good health.

The chain links TRBV7-9 to TRBJ2-1; unclear D gene. CDR3 length equals 11 residues. Trimming left V 8 bases short and J 9 bases short, with 11 bases between. CDR1 and CDR2 (germline): SEHNR, FQNEAQ (reference sequence). As DNA, the CDR3 is TGTGCCAGCGGACCGGCTGCTGAGCAGTTCTTC. The encoded protein is CASGPAAEQFF.

This rearrangement joins TRBV10-3 to TRBJ2-6; D is unresolved. V lost 2 bases to trimming and J lost 2 bases, with 10 bases between them. This CDR3 region has 16 residues. Looked up from germline, CDR1 is ENHRY and CDR2 is SYGVKD. CDR3 DNA: TGTGCCATCAGTGAGACAGTTGGAACTGGGGCCAACGTCCTGACTTTC. The encoded protein is CAISETVGTGANVLTF.

This clone came up a few times. This rearrangement joins TRBV10-3 to TRBJ2-7; D remains unclear. Trimming took off 3 bases at V and 2 bases at J, with 8 bases between the two ends. The CDR3 totals 13 residues. The germline V gene has CDR1 ENHRY and CDR2 SYGVKD. The DNA for the CDR3 is TGTGCCATCAGTGACCTCCCACCCTACGAGCAGTACTTC. Protein product: CAISDLPPYEQYF.

J is TRBJ2-7 and V is TRBV7-3, with 11 bases matching TRBD2. The CDR3 runs to 15 residues. From germline, CDR1 is SGHTA and CDR2 FQGTGA. The V and J ends lost 5 bases and 7 bases, in that order; junction bases with no gene match: 10. The CDR3 coding sequence is TGTGCCAGCAGCCTGATACTAGCGGGAGCGGGAGAGCAGTACTTC. Translation: CASSLILAGAGEQYF. Variable domain in full (rest from reference TRBV7-3 and TRBJ2-7): GAGVSQTPSNKVTEKGKYVELRCDPISGHTALYWYRQSLGQGPEFLIYFQGTGAADDSGLPNDRFFAVRPEGSVSTLKIQRTERGDSAVYLCASSLILAGAGEQYFGPGTRLTVT.

The chain recombines TRBV7-9 with TRBJ1-2; TRBD1 aligns across 11 bases. Germline assignment: CDR1 SEHNR and CDR2 FQNEAQ (reference sequence). The CDR3 runs to 16 residues. The trim removed 5 bases at V and 2 bases at J, leaving 7 bases unmatched. Here the CDR3 reads CASSPRTGGGNYGYTF. CDR3 DNA sequence: TGTGCCAGCAGCCCTCGGACAGGGGGCGGAAACTATGGCTACACCTTC. Together with reference TRBV7-9 and TRBJ1-2, the CDR3 gives the full variable domain: DTGVSQNPRHKITKRGQNVTFRCDPISEHNRLYWYRQTLGQGPEFLTYFQNEAQLEKSRLLSDRFSAERPKGSFSTLEIQRTEQGDSAMYLCASSPRTGGGNYGYTFGSGTRLTVV.

The table lists this clone with a few counts. This chain joins TRBV29-1 and TRBJ2-3; D may match TRBD1 or TRBD2 (5 bases each). Germline V CDR1 and CDR2: SQVTM, ANQGSEA. V dropped 0 bases and J dropped 0 bases, with 13 bases sitting between them. This CDR3 comprises 16 residues. The CDR3 nucleotides are TGCAGCGTTGAAGATTCGGGGACCCGGAGCACAGATACGCAGTATTTT. Translating it yields CSVEDSGTRSTDTQYF.

J is TRBJ2-3 and V is TRBV9; TRBD2 is a possible D gene (6 bases). The V end lost 3 bases, the J end lost 3 bases, and 14 bases lay between the germline ends. Germline CDR1 is SGDLS and CDR2 is YYNGEE. The CDR3 contains 15 residues. The CDR3 is CASSGHGRRTDTQYF. The CDR3 DNA reads as TGTGCCAGCAGCGGCCACGGGAGAAGGACAGATACGCAGTATTTT.

For the CDR3, the DNA is TGCGCCAGCAGCCGATCACAGGGTGCGCTATGGGATACGCAGTATTTT. Translating gives CASSRSQGALWDTQYF. This chain joins TRBV4-1 and TRBJ2-3, with D tentatively TRBD1 (6 bases). This CDR3 spans 16 amino acids. V dropped 4 bases and J dropped 6 bases, with 20 bases sitting between them. Per germline, CDR1 MGHRA and CDR2 YSYEKL.

This clone has more than one count but fewer than ten. Other DNA sequences in the sample encode the same CDR3. The CDR3 DNA sequence: TGTGCCAGCAGTCGCTACGAGCAGTACTTC. Translation gives CASSRYEQYF. This rearrangement joins TRBV28 to TRBJ2-7; the D is unclear. Germline V gene lookup returns CDR1 MDHEN and CDR2 SYDVKM. There are 10 residues in the CDR3. Trimming took 5 bases from V and 3 from J, leaving 2 bases between them.

This clone was seen only a few times. The V call is TRBV28, the J call TRBJ1-2; 9 bases are shared with TRBD1. Trimming removed 6 bases from V and 5 bases from J; junction bases left unmatched: 13. The CDR3 covers 16 residues. Looked up from germline, CDR1 is MDHEN and CDR2 is SYDVKM. CDR3 sequence reads: CASSPHRDRDSYGYTF. The CDR3 DNA reads TGTGCCAGCAGCCCACACCGGGACAGGGATTCATATGGCTACACCTTC.

The rearrangement joins TRBV6-5 to TRBJ2-3; D ambiguous. Between the trimmed V and J ends, which lost 8 bases and 6 bases, there was a span of 6 bases. CDR3 length: 10 residues. The germline V gene has CDR1 MNHEY and CDR2 SVGAGI. The DNA of the CDR3 is TGTGCCAGCGGTAGGGATACGCAGTATTTT. Amino acid sequence: CASGRDTQYF.

This clone has more than one count but fewer than ten. The rearrangement uses TRBV5-4 and TRBJ2-1, with D unresolved. V was clipped by 1 base and J by 8 bases, with 7 bases between them. Per the germline V gene, CDR1 is SGHNT and CDR2 is YYREEE (reference sequence). This CDR3 comprises 12 residues. CDR3 nucleotide sequence: TGTGCCAGCAGCTTGACTAACCATGAGCAGTTCTTC. It yields the protein CASSLTNHEQFF.

This chain connects TRBV15 to TRBJ2-1, with 11 nucleotides matching TRBD2. Trimming at V came to 0 bases and at J to 5 bases, leaving 3 bases not matched to a gene. The CDR3 has 16 amino acids. Looked up from germline, CDR1 is LNHNV and CDR2 is YYDKDF (reference sequence). The CDR3 nucleotides read TGTGCCACCAGCAGAGAGCTAGCGGGAGGCGACAATGAGCAGTTCTTC. Translated: CATSRELAGGDNEQFF.

This chain joins TRBV19 and TRBJ2-7; D uncertain. This CDR3 is built from 13 residues. Between the trimmed V and J ends, which lost 4 bases and 2 bases, there was a span of 9 bases. CDR1 is LNHDA, CDR2 SQIVND, per germline (reference sequence). The DNA of the CDR3 is TGTGCCAGTAGTAACGATATGGCCTACGAGCAGTACTTC. Translation: CASSNDMAYEQYF.

CDR3 in DNA: TGTGCCTGGAGTTTTGGGATGGTTAGCTATGGCTACACCTTC. It is translated as CAWSFGMVSYGYTF. V gene TRBV30 combines with J gene TRBJ1-2; D is unclear. Trimming cost V 2 bases and J 4 bases, with 14 bases left between them. The CDR3 totals 14 residues. Per the germline V gene, CDR1 is GTSNPN and CDR2 is SVGIG (reference sequence).

V and J are TRBV5-1 and TRBJ2-5; either TRBD1 or TRBD2 may supply D (5 bases each). The CDR3 sequence is 15 residues long. Germline CDR1 reads SGHRS; CDR2 reads YFSETQ. Between the trimmed V and J ends, which lost 3 bases and 1 base, there was a span of 13 bases. The CDR3 sequence: CASSSAGTAQETQYF. CDR3 nucleotide sequence: TGCGCCAGCAGCTCTGCCGGGACGGCCCAAGAGACCCAGTACTTC.

The chain recombines TRBV7-2 with TRBJ2-3; D gene ambiguous. V dropped 5 bases and J dropped 6 bases, with 9 bases sitting between them. CDR3 length: 12 residues. Per the germline V gene, CDR1 is SGHTA and CDR2 is FQGNSA. The CDR3 region is CASSRYADTQYF. CDR3 DNA: TGTGCCAGCAGCAGATACGCGGATACGCAGTATTTT. The entire variable domain, with the rest obtained from reference TRBV7-2 and TRBJ2-3, is as follows: GAGVSQSPSNKVTEKGKDVELRCDPISGHTALYWYRQSLGQGLEFLIYFQGNSAPDKSGLPSDRFSAERTGGSVSTLTIQRTQQEDSAVYLCASSRYADTQYFGPGTRLTVL.

J is TRBJ2-1 and V is TRBV4-1; 13 bases match TRBD2. CDR3 size: 17 residues. J gave up 6 bases and V 0 bases, and 5 bases lay outside the gene matches. Germline V gene sequence: CDR1 MGHRA, CDR2 YSYEKL. The CDR3 DNA sequence: TGCGCCAGCAGCCAAGACCATCGGACTAGCGGGAGCAATGAGCAGTTCTTC. It is translated as CASSQDHRTSGSNEQFF.

In this sample, this clone turned up a few times. The same CDR3 can be traced to other DNA sequences in this sample. This chain joins TRBV15 and TRBJ2-7; D gene unclear. V was cut by 1 base and J by 0 bases, with 10 bases left in between. Germline V CDR1 and CDR2: LNHNV, YYDKDF (reference sequence). The CDR3 runs to 15 residues. CDR3 sequence: CATSRGAVSSYEQYF. The DNA for the CDR3 is TGTGCCACCAGCAGAGGAGCCGTCAGCTCCTACGAGCAGTACTTC.

On this clone itself: Other nucleotide sequences in the sample specify the same CDR3. This rearrangement joins TRBV29-1 to TRBJ1-1; a weak D match, TRBD1 (6 bases). Germline V gene data show CDR1 as SQVTM and CDR2 as ANQGSEA. V was cut by 1 base and J by 2 bases, with 8 bases left in between. The CDR3 is 13 residues long. This CDR3 reads CSVEGGLNTEAFF. CDR3 DNA: TGCAGCGTTGAAGGGGGGCTTAACACTGAAGCTTTCTTT.

This clone was detected only a few times. The chain recombines TRBV9 with TRBJ2-2; D is ambiguous. CDR1 is SGDLS and CDR2 is YYNGEE in the germline V gene. Trimming took off 0 bases at V and 3 bases at J, with 9 bases between the two ends. The CDR3 contains 15 residues. The CDR3 reads CASSVEGIDTGELFF. In DNA, the CDR3 is TGTGCCAGCAGCGTAGAGGGTATCGACACCGGGGAGCTGTTTTTT. The full variable domain, completed using reference TRBV9 and TRBJ2-2, is DSGVTQTPKHLITATGQRVTLRCSPRSGDLSVYWYQQSLDQGLQFLIQYYNGEERAKGNILERFSAQQFPDLHSELNLSSLELGDSALYFCASSVEGIDTGELFFGEGSRLTVL.

The chain uses TRBV29-1 and TRBJ1-5; 10 bases are a match to TRBD1. Germline CDR1 and CDR2: SQVTM and ANQGSEA. Trimming removed 4 bases from V and 6 bases from J; junction bases left unmatched: 6. The CDR3 contains 14 residues. The CDR3: CSVGGQGGRQPQHF. The CDR3 DNA follows: TGCAGCGTTGGAGGACAGGGGGGTCGTCAGCCCCAGCATTTT.

This chain connects TRBV30 to TRBJ2-2; D remains unclear. CDR1 is GTSNPN and CDR2 is SVGIG in the germline V gene (reference sequence). The V and J ends lost 0 bases and 6 bases respectively, with 8 bases between them. The CDR3 runs 13 residues. The CDR3, as DNA: TGTGCCTGGAGTGTACGTAGCCCCGGGGAGCTGTTTTTT. Encoded protein: CAWSVRSPGELFF.

This clone was seen more than once but under ten times. This chain connects TRBV20-1 to TRBJ1-2, with TRBD1 as a possible D gene (6 bases). The CDR3 runs to 11 residues. Trimming left V 5 bases short and J 4 bases short, with 8 bases between. Germline CDR1 DFQATT, CDR2 SNEGSKA (reference sequence). CDR3 protein: CSAGGPYGYTF. The DNA for the CDR3 is TGCAGTGCTGGGGGGCCCTATGGCTACACCTTC.

This clone was found a few times. The chain carries TRBV4-1 and TRBJ2-1; D not resolved. The CDR3 has 14 residues. Germline loops: CDR1 MGHRA, CDR2 YSYEKL. V shed 1 base and J shed 8 bases, with 12 bases lying between them. DNA for the CDR3: TGCGCCAGCAGCCAAGTGGCGACTGCAGATGAGCAGTTCTTC. Amino acids: CASSQVATADEQFF.

Only a few counts were recorded for this clone. The gene calls are TRBV29-1 and TRBJ2-1; tentatively, D is TRBD1 or TRBD2 (5 bases each). The CDR3 sequence is 15 residues long. Between the trimmed V and J ends, which lost 2 bases and 7 bases, there was a span of 18 bases. In germline, CDR1 is SQVTM, CDR2 ANQGSEA. This chain's CDR3 is CSVELGVAWRNEQFF. CDR3 nucleotide sequence: TGCAGCGTTGAATTGGGGGTGGCCTGGAGAAATGAGCAGTTCTTC.

This clone came up a few times. The J gene is TRBJ1-1, the V gene TRBV11-1; D is unclear. With 0 bases removed from V and 8 bases from J, the gap between germline ends came to 4 bases. Germline V gene sequence: CDR1 SGHAT, CDR2 FQDESV (reference sequence). The CDR3 totals 11 residues. CDR3 sequence: CASSLAAEAFF. For the CDR3, the DNA is TGTGCCAGCAGCTTAGCAGCGGAAGCTTTCTTT. Full variable domain (rest looked up from reference TRBV11-1 and TRBJ1-1): EAEVAQSPRYKITEKSQAVAFWCDPISGHATLYWYRQILGQGPELLVQFQDESVVDDSQLPKDRFSAERLKGVDSTLKIQPAELGDSAMYLCASSLAAEAFFGQGTRLTVV.

V gene TRBV30 combines with J gene TRBJ2-6; D gene ambiguous. The CDR3 loop spans 14 amino acids. Germline CDR1 GTSNPN, CDR2 SVGIG (reference sequence). V shed 2 bases and J shed 0 bases, with 5 bases lying between them. CDR3 region: CAWSMASGANVLTF. CDR3 coding DNA: TGTGCCTGGAGTATGGCCTCTGGGGCCAACGTCCTGACTTTC.

The genes are TRBV30 and TRBJ2-1, with 8 positions matching TRBD2. This CDR3 is 15 amino acids long. The germline V gene has CDR1 GTSNPN and CDR2 SVGIG (reference sequence). V shed 3 bases and J 0 bases; nucleotides not matched to a gene: 4. Written as DNA, the CDR3 is TGTGCCTGGAGACAAACTAGCGGCTCCTACAATGAGCAGTTCTTC. Amino acid sequence: CAWRQTSGSYNEQFF.